The 18 T cell receptor beta chains below were found in one sample sequenced in a study of T-cell memory formation after mild COVID-19. TCRdb re-called the 5' RACE reads with MiXCR, one entry per CDR3 protein. Counted here are around 390,000 distinct CDR3 sequences, more than 15% occurring once; the ten biggest clones make up 20% to 25%. Sample: PBMCs or a T cell subset sorted from them (not recorded which). These receptors originate from a man younger than 35 who had mild COVID-19 (a few samples of this study predate the infection). Cell type and time point are not known.

The genes are TRBV5-1 and TRBJ2-1; the D gene is possibly TRBD2 (5 bases). CDR1 and CDR2 from the germline V gene are SGHRS and YFSETQ. V dropped 0 bases and J dropped 0 bases, with 7 bases sitting between them. This CDR3 has 15 residues. CDR3 protein: CASSLAGISYNEQFF. CDR3 sequence (DNA): TGCGCCAGCAGCTTGGCGGGGATCTCCTACAATGAGCAGTTCTTC.

This clonotype was seen a handful of times. The genes are TRBV28 and TRBJ1-2; no clear D. CDR3 size: 14 residues. CDR1 is MDHEN and CDR2 is SYDVKM in the germline V gene. Trimming cost V 3 bases and J 8 bases, with 16 bases left between them. CDR3 coding DNA: TGTGCCAGCAGTTTGATCGTCGGAGGAGGGGGCTACACCTTC. Residues: CASSLIVGGGGYTF.

This clonotype was detected only a few times. J is TRBJ2-7 and V is TRBV5-1; D perhaps matches TRBD1 (6 bases). CDR1 is SGHRS, CDR2 YFSETQ, per germline. Trimming pared 0 bases from V and 0 bases from J, leaving 10 bases between. This CDR3 spans 15 amino acids. This CDR3 reads CASSLGGGRSYEQYF. In nucleotides, the CDR3 is TGCGCCAGCAGCTTGGGTGGGGGCCGCTCCTACGAGCAGTACTTC.

A few counts support this clonotype. The chain has TRBV6-5 and TRBJ1-5, with D tentatively TRBD1 (5 bases). The germline V and J ends were trimmed by 8 bases and 4 bases, with 15 bases remaining between them. CDR3 size: 14 residues. Germline CDR1 MNHEY, CDR2 SVGAGI. Here the CDR3 reads CASRRGSSNQPQHF. DNA for the CDR3: TGTGCCAGCCGGAGGGGCAGTTCGAATCAGCCCCAGCATTTT.

This clonotype came up many times. The rearrangement uses TRBV7-2 and TRBJ2-7; 12 bases are shared with TRBD2. J gave up 1 base and V 4 bases, and 5 bases lay outside the gene matches. The germline gives CDR1 SGHTA, CDR2 FQGNSA. The CDR3 runs 16 residues. The CDR3 loop is CASSSPTSGGSYEQYF. In nucleotides, the CDR3 is TGTGCCAGCAGCTCGCCGACTAGCGGGGGATCCTACGAGCAGTACTTC.

The chain is built from TRBV5-1 and TRBJ2-7, with unresolved D. Deletions cut 0 bases from V and 2 bases from J, with 12 bases between. The germline CDR1 and CDR2 sequences are SGHRS and YFSETQ. This CDR3 region has 15 residues. CDR3 DNA: TGCGCCAGCAGCTTGGGTGCGACCGCAACCTACGAGCAGTACTTC. Protein: CASSLGATATYEQYF. Using reference TRBV5-1 and TRBJ2-7 for the parts outside the CDR3, the full variable domain is KAGVTQTPRYLIKTRGQQVTLSCSPISGHRSVSWYQQTPGQGLQFLFEYFSETQRNKGNFPGRFSGRQFSNSRSEMNVSTLELGDSALYLCASSLGATATYEQYFGPGTRLTVT.

This clonotype has a handful of counts. V and J are TRBV29-1 and TRBJ2-3, with D possibly matching TRBD2 (5 bases). CDR3 length: 12 amino acids. Deletions cut 7 bases from V and 8 bases from J, with 16 bases between. Germline V lookup: CDR1 SQVTM, CDR2 ANQGSEA. Written as DNA, the CDR3 is TGCAGCGCAGAGAATCGGGGTCGTACGCAGTATTTT. It codes for CSAENRGRTQYF.

J is TRBJ1-1 and V is TRBV5-1; TRBD1 might be the D (6 bases). In germline, CDR1 is SGHRS, CDR2 YFSETQ. Trimming pared 9 bases from V and 2 bases from J, leaving 14 bases between. The length of the CDR3 is 13 residues. For the CDR3, the DNA is TGCGCCACCAGAGGACAGTTCAACACTGAAGCTTTCTTT. This translates into CATRGQFNTEAFF.

This clonotype has more than one count but fewer than ten. The CDR3 nucleotides read TGTGCCAGCAGCTTATGGGGGGCGCCGAACACTGAAGCTTTCTTT. Translated: CASSLWGAPNTEAFF. The chain has TRBV7-2 and TRBJ1-1, with D possibly being TRBD1 (6 bases). The V and J ends lost 2 bases and 1 base respectively, with 11 bases between them. This CDR3 is built from 15 residues. CDR1 and CDR2 (germline): SGHTA, FQGNSA.

The chain joins TRBV5-4 to TRBJ1-2; D unresolved. The V end was cut by 5 bases, the J end by 4 bases, with 21 bases between. The CDR3 is 16 amino acids. Per germline, CDR1 SGHNT and CDR2 YYREEE (reference sequence). This CDR3 reads CASSFPLDPGGYGYTF. The CDR3 DNA is TGTGCCAGCAGTTTTCCTTTGGACCCTGGAGGCTATGGCTACACCTTC.

The table lists this clonotype with a few counts. The rearrangement joins TRBV5-5 to TRBJ2-2; D is unclear. V lost 3 bases and J lost 4, with 10 bases in between. Germline CDR1 and CDR2: SGHKS and YYEKEE (reference sequence). The CDR3 extends over 14 amino acids. As DNA, the CDR3 is TGTGCCAGCAGCTCCCTGGTCACCACCGGGGAGCTGTTTTTT. This sequence encodes CASSSLVTTGELFF.

The chain links TRBV7-2 to TRBJ2-5; D perhaps matches TRBD2 (6 bases). The CDR3 covers 12 residues. CDR1 and CDR2 (germline): SGHTA, FQGNSA. V gave up 2 bases and J gave up 7 bases, with 8 bases separating them. Here the CDR3 reads CASSLPGGTQYF. DNA of the CDR3: TGTGCCAGCAGCTTACCCGGGGGGACCCAGTACTTC. Using reference TRBV7-2 and TRBJ2-5 for the parts outside the CDR3, the full variable domain is GAGVSQSPSNKVTEKGKDVELRCDPISGHTALYWYRQSLGQGLEFLIYFQGNSAPDKSGLPSDRFSAERTGGSVSTLTIQRTQQEDSAVYLCASSLPGGTQYFGPGTRLLVL.

This sequence joins TRBV5-1 and TRBJ2-5; the match to TRBD2 covers 8 bases. Germline values: CDR1 SGHRS, CDR2 YFSETQ. V lost 4 bases, J lost 4 bases, and 9 bases stayed unmatched. This CDR3 contains 15 residues. The CDR3 loop is CASSDLSGDGETQYF. The CDR3 nucleotides are TGCGCCAGCAGCGACCTTAGCGGGGACGGAGAGACCCAGTACTTC.

The chain couples TRBV20-1 to TRBJ1-5; the D gene is possibly TRBD1 (5 bases). V gave up 6 bases and J gave up 11 bases, with 26 bases separating them. The CDR3 runs to 15 residues. CDR1 DFQATT and CDR2 SNEGSKA come from the germline V gene (reference sequence). The CDR3, as DNA: TGCAGTGCCCGCCGGGGCCCCCAGGGAATCTGGTCCCAGCATTTT. It encodes CSARRGPQGIWSQHF.

The V call is TRBV5-1, the J call TRBJ1-1; TRBD1 aligns across 8 bases. CDR1 and CDR2 (germline): SGHRS, YFSETQ. The CDR3 runs to 14 residues. The junction had 6 bases not matched to a gene; V was cut back by 3 bases and J by 5 bases. CDR3 in amino acids: CASSYRRGQTEAFF. CDR3 bases: TGCGCCAGCAGCTACCGCAGGGGGCAGACTGAAGCTTTCTTT.

This clonotype turned up a few times. The genes are TRBV24-1 and TRBJ2-3; D is uncertain. Germline CDR1 is KGHDR and CDR2 is SFDVKD. The CDR3 contains 13 residues. V shed 9 bases and J shed 1 base, with 10 bases lying between them. CDR3 sequence: CATVGSGTDTQYF. The CDR3 nucleotides are TGTGCCACCGTGGGGTCAGGCACAGATACGCAGTATTTT.

There are a few counts of this clonotype. The J gene is TRBJ2-2, the V gene TRBV7-2; D call uncertain. The germline V gene encodes CDR1 SGHTA and CDR2 FQGNSA. Trimming pared 3 bases from V and 4 bases from J, leaving 9 bases between. The CDR3 is 14 amino acids. The CDR3 DNA follows: TGTGCCAGCAGCTTGACGATAAGCACCGGGGAGCTGTTTTTT. Translated, it gives CASSLTISTGELFF.

This chain connects TRBV5-6 to TRBJ1-2, with 8 bases lining up with TRBD1. Germline V gene data show CDR1 as SGHDT and CDR2 as YYEEEE. The V gene end was trimmed by 4 bases and the J gene end by 11 bases; junction bases not matched to a gene: 10. This CDR3 spans 13 amino acids. The CDR3 sequence: CASSPLDRGWYTF. The CDR3, as DNA: TGTGCCAGCAGCCCTCTAGACAGGGGATGGTACACCTTC.